This T cell receptor (beta chain) is from a study of blood T cell repertoires in COVID-19. Whole-study context: The cDNA or gDNA used as material had been derived from T cells, B-cell-depleted T cells, or PBMCs.

Germline CDR1 is SGHTA and CDR2 is FQGNSA. Trimming took off 7 bases at V and 4 bases at J, with 13 bases between the two ends. The length of the CDR3 is 13 residues. TCRdb's copy holds only in-frame clones and misses some; the assay was immunoSEQ multiplex PCR. The repertoire holds under 300,000 clones, approximately 86% seen once, with around 7.3% in the top ten. The chain links TRBV7-2 to TRBJ1-2; D gene unclear. The sequencing sample was made of peripheral blood. The source of this sequence is an older woman with active or convalescent COVID-19. CDR3 DNA: TGTGCCAGCACCCTAGGAGGCCTCTATGGCTACACCTTC. Amino acids: CASTLGGLYGYTF.